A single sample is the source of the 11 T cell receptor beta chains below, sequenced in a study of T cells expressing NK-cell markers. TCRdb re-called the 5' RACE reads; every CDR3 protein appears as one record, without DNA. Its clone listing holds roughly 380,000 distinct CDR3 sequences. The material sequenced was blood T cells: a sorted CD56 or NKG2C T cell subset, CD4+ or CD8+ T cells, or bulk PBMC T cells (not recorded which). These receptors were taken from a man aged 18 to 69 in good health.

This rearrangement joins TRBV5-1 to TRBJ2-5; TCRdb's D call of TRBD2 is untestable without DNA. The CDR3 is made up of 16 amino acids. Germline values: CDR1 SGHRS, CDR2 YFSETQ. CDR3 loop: CASTPGGPFAQETQYF.

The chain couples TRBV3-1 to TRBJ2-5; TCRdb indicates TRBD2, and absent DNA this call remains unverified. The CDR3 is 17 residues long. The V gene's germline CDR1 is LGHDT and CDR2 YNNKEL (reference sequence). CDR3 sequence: CASSQAYRLAGSETQYF.

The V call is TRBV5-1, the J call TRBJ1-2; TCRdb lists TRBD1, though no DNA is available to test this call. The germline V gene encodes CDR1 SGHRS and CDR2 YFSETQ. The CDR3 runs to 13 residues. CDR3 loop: CASSPSGGYGYTF.

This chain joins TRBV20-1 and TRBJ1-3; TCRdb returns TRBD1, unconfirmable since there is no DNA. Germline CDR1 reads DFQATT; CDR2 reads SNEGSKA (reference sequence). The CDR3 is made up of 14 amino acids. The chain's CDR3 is CSASGTGNPNTIYF.

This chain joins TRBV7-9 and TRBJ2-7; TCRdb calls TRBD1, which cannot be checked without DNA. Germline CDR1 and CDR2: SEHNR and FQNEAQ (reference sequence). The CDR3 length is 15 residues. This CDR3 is CASSSSGGASWEQYF.

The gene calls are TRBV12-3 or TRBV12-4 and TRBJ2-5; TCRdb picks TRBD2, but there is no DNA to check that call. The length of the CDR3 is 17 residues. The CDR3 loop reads CASSFASGGPLAETQYF.

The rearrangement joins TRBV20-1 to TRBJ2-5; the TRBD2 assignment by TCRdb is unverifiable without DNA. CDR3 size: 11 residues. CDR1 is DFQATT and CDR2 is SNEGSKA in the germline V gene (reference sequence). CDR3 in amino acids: CSASEGTSQYF.

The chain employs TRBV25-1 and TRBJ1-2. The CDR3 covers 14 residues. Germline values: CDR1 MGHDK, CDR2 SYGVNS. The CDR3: CASSEFEGLGGYTF.

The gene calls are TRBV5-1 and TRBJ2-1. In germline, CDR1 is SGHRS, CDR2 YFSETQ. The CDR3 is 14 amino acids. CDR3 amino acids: CASSLEGPLKEQFF.

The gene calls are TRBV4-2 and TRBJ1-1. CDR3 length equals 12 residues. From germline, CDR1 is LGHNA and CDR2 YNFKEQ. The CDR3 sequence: CASSPTPREAFF.

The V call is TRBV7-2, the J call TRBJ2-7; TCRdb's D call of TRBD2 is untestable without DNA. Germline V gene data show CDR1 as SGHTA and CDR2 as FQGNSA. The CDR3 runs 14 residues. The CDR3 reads CASTSREATYEQYF.